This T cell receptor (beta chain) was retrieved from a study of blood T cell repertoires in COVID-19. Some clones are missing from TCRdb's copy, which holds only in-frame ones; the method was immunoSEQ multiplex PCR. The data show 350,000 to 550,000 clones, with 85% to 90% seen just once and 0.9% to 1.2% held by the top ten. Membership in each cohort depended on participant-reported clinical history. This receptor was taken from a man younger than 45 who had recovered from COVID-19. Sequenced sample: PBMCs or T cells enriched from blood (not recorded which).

CDR3 DNA: TGTGCCAGTCGAACAGGGGGCGACTATGGCTACACCTTC. Encoded protein: CASRTGGDYGYTF. The chain is built from TRBV7-2 and TRBJ1-2, with TRBD1 identical over 9 bases. The germline gives CDR1 SGHTA, CDR2 FQGNSA. The V segment lost 9 bases and the J segment 3 bases; nucleotides outside the gene matches: 5. This CDR3 comprises 13 residues.